This section outlines one T cell receptor (beta chain) sequence together with its context. Sequencing was performed with immunoSEQ multiplex PCR; in TCRdb, only in-frame clones are kept and a portion is missing. The table shows more than 70,000 clones, with roughly nine tenths occurring only once. This sample is part of a study of control samples from healthy donors and cancer patients. The CDR3 sequence is 14 residues long. Per germline, CDR1 WSHSY and CDR2 SAAADI. The junction had 6 bases not matched to a gene; V was cut back by 4 bases and J by 5 bases. This TCR was recovered from a man between 60 and 75 years old with lung cancer. This rearrangement joins TRBV10-2 to TRBJ1-1, with TRBD1 identical over 8 bases. What was sequenced was PBMCs. The CDR3 region has the DNA TGCGCCAGCAGTGGACGGACAGGGAGTACTGAAGCTTTCTTT. Protein product: CASSGRTGSTEAFF.